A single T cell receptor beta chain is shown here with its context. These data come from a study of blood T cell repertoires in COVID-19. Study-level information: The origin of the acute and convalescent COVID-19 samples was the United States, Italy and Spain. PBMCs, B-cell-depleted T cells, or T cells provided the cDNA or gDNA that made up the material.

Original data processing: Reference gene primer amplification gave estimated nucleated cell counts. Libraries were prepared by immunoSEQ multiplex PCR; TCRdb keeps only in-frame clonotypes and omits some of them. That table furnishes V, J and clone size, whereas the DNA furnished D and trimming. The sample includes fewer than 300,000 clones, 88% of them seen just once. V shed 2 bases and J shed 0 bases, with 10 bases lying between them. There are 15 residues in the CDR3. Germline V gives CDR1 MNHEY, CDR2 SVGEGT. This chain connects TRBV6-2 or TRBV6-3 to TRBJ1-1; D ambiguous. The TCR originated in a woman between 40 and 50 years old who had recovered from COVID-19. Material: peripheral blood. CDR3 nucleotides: TGTGCCAGCAGTTACATGGCCCCCATGAACACTGAAGCTTTCTTT. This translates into CASSYMAPMNTEAFF.